The T cell receptor beta chain described here comes from a study of blood T cell repertoires in COVID-19. Study information: Samples of COVID-19 (acute and convalescent) were obtained from the United States, Italy and Spain. T cells, B-cell-depleted T cells, or PBMCs supplied cDNA or gDNA.

In the authors' methods: Estimates of nucleated cell counts were drawn from the amplification of reference gene primers. Assay used: immunoSEQ multiplex PCR; TCRdb lists only in-frame clones, some missing. The V and J calls and clone size come from that table; D and trimming were worked out from the DNA. The sample includes about 300,000 clones, around 87% seen only once; the top ten take over 1%. V was trimmed by 1 base and J by 7 bases, leaving 5 bases between them. CDR1 is MDHEN and CDR2 is SYDVKM in the germline V gene. CDR3 size: 12 residues. The genes are TRBV28 and TRBJ1-5; the D is unclear. The sequence was obtained from a man between 65 and 85 years old with acute or convalescent COVID-19. Sequenced input: peripheral blood. The CDR3 DNA reads TGTGCCAGCAGTTTATCCCTACAGCCCCAGCATTTT. This codes for CASSLSLQPQHF. The full variable domain, its missing parts supplied by reference TRBV28 and TRBJ1-5, is DVKVTQSSRYLVKRTGEKVFLECVQDMDHENMFWYRQDPGLGLRLIYFSYDVKMKEKGDIPEGYSVSREKKERFSLILESASTNQTSMYLCASSLSLQPQHFGDGTRLSIL.